This T cell receptor beta chain is drawn from a study of cytomegalovirus exposure and HLA in healthy donors (dated 2017 in TCRdb). About the full investigation: An earlier analysis of approximately 600 of the donors reported 250 to 350 Gb of sequence data and some 120 million unique TCR beta sequences from approximately 180 million T cells. An earlier analysis of 500 to 650 of the donors applied high-throughput TCR beta sequencing to assess whether each TCR beta V gene segment acted as functional or pseudogenic. Donor age, sex, ethnicity and CMV serostatus were collected together with the repertoire data. The study aimed to test whether cataloging public T cell receptors could reveal signatures of past pathogen exposure. A handful of DR-DQ haplotypes were handled as single units for association and clustering because linkage in the cohort was strong. The later analysis used no new phenotypic data to find candidate immune exposures, relying instead on TCR beta sequences and their occurrence across donors. A later genetic analysis took genome-wide SNP genotypes for 398 of the 666 donors and used that subset as a discovery cohort. A later analysis re-analyzed previously published TCR beta repertoires from 550 to 700 donors and added high-resolution HLA genotyping to study TCR occurrence patterns. HLA typing included class I and class II loci at four-digit resolution. All discovery cohort repertoires had been generated on a single sequencing platform. High-throughput TCR immunosequencing, statistical association of individual TCRs with disease status, and machine learning were combined to predict cytomegalovirus infection status. Besides the first cohort of around 670 subjects, a separate validation cohort made up of roughly 130 different subjects was used. On average, around 240,000 unique TCR beta nucleotide sequences were sequenced per donor among a few hundred genotyped donors of the cohort, with roughly 18% of those sequences being non-productive. The T cell repertoires of 666 subjects were profiled by immunosequencing and related to cytomegalovirus serostatus. Of the roughly 400 genotyped donors, about 80% fell in the genetic ancestry cluster associated with self-reported Caucasian donors. Roughly 290 gigabases of sequencing data and tens of millions of unique TCR sequences made up an early release that covered some 640 HLA-typed donors. Typing coverage varied by locus: about 620-630 donors for A, B, C, DRB1 and DQB1; 522 for DQA1; about 600 for DPA1; about 450 for DPB1.

Libraries were constructed by the immunoSEQ multiplex PCR assay. For the multiplex PCR, a mixture combining 60 forward primers for TCR Vbeta segments and 13 reverse primers for TCR Jbeta segments was used. Amplification of the CDR3 region of rearranged TCR beta genes was performed with a multiplex PCR assay on genomic DNA. The Illumina HiSeq System was used to sequence the amplified TCR beta libraries as 87-base-pair reads. The authors' pipeline ran thus. In a later analysis, roughly 80 million unique TCR beta chains were counted across the 666 repertoires, and approximately 11 million of these chains were shared by at least two donors. To remove PCR and sequencing errors, raw reads were error-corrected and collapsed into unique sequences using a nearest-neighbor algorithm that merged closely related sequences. To assign V, D and J gene segments, CDR3 sequences were aligned to IMGT reference sequences. Each retained sequence needed at least a six-nucleotide match to both a V gene segment and a J gene segment. Rearrangements were classified as productive when the CDR3 lacked stop codons and remained in frame with V and J, and all other rearrangements were classified as non-productive. Following IMGT convention, CDR3 was defined as the stretch from the second conserved V-encoded cysteine up to the conserved J-encoded phenylalanine. In an earlier analysis of around 600 of the donors, sequences lacking an unambiguous match to a single V gene segment were excluded. In an earlier analysis of more than 500 of the donors, a V segment was called functional when productive rearrangements were above 56.7%, and segregating when the standard deviation between donors exceeded 5%. A statistical classification framework was built for diagnosing cytomegalovirus status from the catalog of TCR beta chain sequences. In a later analysis, TCR nucleotide sequences were compared against IMGT/GENE-DB human TR gene sequences so that V and J genes could be assigned. A later analysis assigned CDR3 sequences and most-parsimonious VDJ recombination scenarios with the TCRdist pipeline. In a later analysis, each TCR beta chain was defined by its CDR3 amino acid sequence together with its V-gene family, and reads without a unique V-gene family were excluded. A later analysis removed several hundred highly shared, low-generation-probability nucleotide sequences to deal with suspected cross-contamination and a sequencing artifact. In a later analysis, a clonal expansion index for each public chain was calculated from normalized within-repertoire ranks of inferred template counts. A later analysis computed generation probabilities with a VDJ recombination model fitted to out-of-frame rearrangements, and checked the results against IGoR. In a later analysis, hypergeometric tests were used to score TCR-TCR, TCR-HLA and TCR-CMV co-occurrence, with a repertoire-size bias correction applied to TCR pairs. A later analysis estimated false discovery rates by permuting HLA or CMV assignments 20 times. A later analysis grouped co-occurring TCRs with DBSCAN, adding TCRdist sequence similarity when clustering within HLA-allele-positive subsets. For co-occurrence clustering, repertoires with fewer than 30,000 or more than 120,000 public chains were excluded, along with about five repertoires with anomalous nucleotide sharing. TCRdb carries this immuneACCESS record with in-frame sequences only. Its versions omit some clonotypes, under half of them owing to an unresolved V gene in the studies checked, with the rest unexplained. That table furnishes V, J and clone size, whereas the DNA furnished D and trimming. The sample has over 55,000 clones on record, around 87% of them singletons. The ten most abundant clones make up about 1.5% of the sample.

Regarding this clone: Its binding antigen is unknown. The sample holds no much larger clone one base away, and base qualities are not on file.

The cohort comprised 550 to 700 healthy bone marrow donors. All cohort members were sampled while nominally healthy, although unrecorded immune exposures were likely present. The donor was CMV seronegative and was included in the group of a few hundred seronegative cohort members. Every donor gave a peripheral blood sample, and the peripheral blood mononuclear cells from that sample were used for TCR beta sequencing. Genomic DNA extraction from the blood cell samples was performed with the Qiagen DNeasy Blood Extraction Kit. Trimming takes 4 bases off V and 0 bases off J; junction bases not matched to a gene: 2. CDR1 and CDR2 (SGHNT, YYREEE) derive from the germline V gene (reference sequence). Spanning cysteine to phenylalanine, the CDR3 consists of 15 amino acids. The entry retains the CDR3 DNA only, 45 bases that are in frame from base 1. General findings and caveats noted by the study authors: Presence/absence analyses assumed roughly uniform sequencing depth across donors, an assumption that may not hold. A further reported finding was that TCR beta sequences accurately predicted the HLA-A and HLA-B alleles for most subjects in the first cohort. Correlated functional status among segregating V segments might reflect linkage disequilibrium, but an unknown experimental factor could not be ruled out. In a later genetic analysis, a missense DCLRE1C variant was associated with V-gene and J-gene trimming of TCR beta chains, and the association was replicated in an independent cohort. While some public TCRs were present in many individuals, most TCR sequences turned up only very rarely across donors. Because counts were too low, about 18 rarely observed V segments, including chromosome 9 orphons, were excluded from the earlier analysis of 587 of the donors. For the cohort, immune exposure information was limited to CMV serostatus. Compared with the approximately 720-donor mean, donors in an Asian-associated ancestry cluster had fewer N-insertions in productive TCRs, according to a later genetic analysis. In a later analysis, several top co-occurrence clusters were reported to appear linked to parvovirus B19, influenza, CMV and Epstein-Barr virus. In vitro tests confirmed that a few of the cytomegalovirus-associated TCR beta chains recognize cytomegalovirus antigens. In an earlier analysis of fewer than 700 of the donors, most TCR beta V segments appeared in productive rearrangements about 87% or about 30% of the time, broadly matching IMGT annotations. Compared with equally common non-associated chains, HLA-associated TCR beta chains in a later analysis were more clonally expanded and had lower generation probabilities. The authors suggested that the approach could potentially be extended to other disease states and immunological phenotypes. Most CMV-associated TCR beta chains appeared to be HLA-restricted in a later analysis, and the HLA associations seemed to be driven largely by CMV exposure. A later analysis associated roughly 17,000 TCR beta sequences with specific HLA alleles at a false discovery rate of 0.05. A cluster of highly shared sequence variants was judged likely to be a technical artifact of the sequencing pipeline. Because the 87-base-pair reads could not distinguish some IMGT-functional V segments, including TRBV6-2 and TRBV6-3, those segments were excluded. The study listed 164 TCR beta chains as associated with cytomegalovirus. In this cohort, only TCR beta chains were sequenced, and detectable features were limited by the absence of alpha or paired-chain data. In a later analysis, TCR association rates were found to vary across HLA loci, with the most associated TCRs seen for DRB1 alleles and the fewest for HLA-C alleles. Strong co-occurrence of HLA alleles, especially DR and DQ, made assigning TCR associations to individual alleles difficult. HLA typing was unavailable for some donors at each locus, so association tests used only the typed subset. Cytomegalovirus status was reported to be diagnosed by the classifier with high specificity and sensitivity in both the original and validation cohorts.

The clonotype originates from a man aged 18 to 30 in good health and CMV-seronegative. Sequenced: PBMCs. Here the chain combines TRBV5-4 and TRBJ2-3, and TRBD2 matches 10 of the central bases. The CDR3 in this case is CASSPGLASTDTQYF. The DNA reads TGTGCCAGCAGCCCGGGACTAGCGAGCACAGATACGCAGTATTTT.